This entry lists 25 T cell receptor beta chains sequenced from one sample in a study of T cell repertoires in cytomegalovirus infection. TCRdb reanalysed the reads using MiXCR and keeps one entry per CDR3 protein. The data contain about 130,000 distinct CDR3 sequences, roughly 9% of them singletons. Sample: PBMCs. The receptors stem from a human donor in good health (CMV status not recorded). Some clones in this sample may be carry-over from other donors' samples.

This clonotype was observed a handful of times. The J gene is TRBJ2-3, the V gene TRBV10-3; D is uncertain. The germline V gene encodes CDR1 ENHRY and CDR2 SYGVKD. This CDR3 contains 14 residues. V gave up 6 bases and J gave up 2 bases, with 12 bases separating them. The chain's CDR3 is CAISSLSFTDTQYF. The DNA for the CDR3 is TGTGCCATCAGCTCCCTTTCGTTCACAGATACGCAGTATTTT.

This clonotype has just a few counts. CDR3 in amino acids: CASSTGASQDTEAFF. CDR3 sequence (DNA): TGTGCCAGCAGCACGGGGGCGTCGCAAGACACTGAAGCTTTCTTT. The chain links TRBV5-4 to TRBJ1-1; D might be TRBD1 (6 bases). Trimming shortened V by 4 bases and J by 3 bases, and 16 bases separated the two germline ends. This CDR3 has 15 amino acids. Germline loops: CDR1 SGHNT, CDR2 YYREEE (reference sequence).

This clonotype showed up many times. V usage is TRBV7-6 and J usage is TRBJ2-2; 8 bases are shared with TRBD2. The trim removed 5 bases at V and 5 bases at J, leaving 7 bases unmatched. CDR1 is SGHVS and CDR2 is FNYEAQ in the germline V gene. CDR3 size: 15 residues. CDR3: CASSPAGGGTGELFF. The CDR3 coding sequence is TGTGCCAGCAGCCCAGCTGGCGGGGGGACCGGGGAGCTGTTTTTT.

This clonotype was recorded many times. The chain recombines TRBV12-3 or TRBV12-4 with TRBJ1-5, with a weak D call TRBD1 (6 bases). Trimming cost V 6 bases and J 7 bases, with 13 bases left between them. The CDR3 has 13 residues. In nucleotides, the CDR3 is TGTGCCAGCAGCTGGGGGGGCGGACAGCCCCAGCATTTT. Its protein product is CASSWGGGQPQHF.

CDR3 loop: CASSQQGVYTEAFF. CDR3 nucleotides: TGTGCCAGCAGCCAACAGGGGGTATACACTGAAGCTTTCTTT. The gene calls are TRBV7-9 and TRBJ1-1, with 8 bases that match TRBD1. CDR1 and CDR2 (germline): SEHNR, FQNEAQ (reference sequence). The CDR3 loop spans 14 amino acids. The V segment lost 5 bases and the J segment 3 bases; nucleotides outside the gene matches: 5.

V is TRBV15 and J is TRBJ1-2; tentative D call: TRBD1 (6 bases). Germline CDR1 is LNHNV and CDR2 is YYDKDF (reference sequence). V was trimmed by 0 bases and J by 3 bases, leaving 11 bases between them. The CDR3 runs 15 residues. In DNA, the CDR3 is TGTGCCACCAGCAGAGAACCGGGGGCGGACTATGGCTACACCTTC. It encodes CATSREPGADYGYTF.

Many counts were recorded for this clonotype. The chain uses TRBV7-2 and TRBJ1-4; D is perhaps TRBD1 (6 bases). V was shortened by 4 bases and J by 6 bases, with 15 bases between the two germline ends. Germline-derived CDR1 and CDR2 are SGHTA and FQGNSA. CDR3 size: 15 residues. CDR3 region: CASSSGGGRHEKLFF. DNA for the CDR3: TGTGCCAGCAGCTCGGGAGGGGGGCGTCATGAAAAACTGTTTTTT.

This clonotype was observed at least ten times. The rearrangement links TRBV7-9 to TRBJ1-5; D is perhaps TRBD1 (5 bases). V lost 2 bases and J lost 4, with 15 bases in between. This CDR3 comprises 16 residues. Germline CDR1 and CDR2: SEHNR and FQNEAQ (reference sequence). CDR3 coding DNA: TGTGCCAGCAGCTTATCCCAGCCCGGGGGGAATCAGCCCCAGCATTTT. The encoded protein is CASSLSQPGGNQPQHF.

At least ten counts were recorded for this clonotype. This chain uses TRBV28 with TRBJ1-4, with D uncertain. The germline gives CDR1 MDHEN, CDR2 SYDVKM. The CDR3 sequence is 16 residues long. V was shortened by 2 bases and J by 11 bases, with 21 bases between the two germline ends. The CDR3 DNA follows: TGTGCCAGCAGTTTACTCGCCGGCAGAGTAATGACTAAACTGTTTTTT. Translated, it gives CASSLLAGRVMTKLFF.

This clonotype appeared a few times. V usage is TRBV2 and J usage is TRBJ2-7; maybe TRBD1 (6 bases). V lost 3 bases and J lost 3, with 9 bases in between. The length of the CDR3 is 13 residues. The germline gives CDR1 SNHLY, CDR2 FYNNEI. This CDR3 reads CASSEFRGYEQYF. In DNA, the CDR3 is TGTGCCAGCAGTGAGTTCAGGGGCTACGAGCAGTACTTC.

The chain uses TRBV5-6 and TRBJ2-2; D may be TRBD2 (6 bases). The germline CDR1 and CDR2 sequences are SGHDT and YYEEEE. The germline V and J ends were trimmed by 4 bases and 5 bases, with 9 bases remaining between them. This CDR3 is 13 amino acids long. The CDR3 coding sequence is TGTGCCAGCAGCGGAGGGGTTACCGGGGAGCTGTTTTTT. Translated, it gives CASSGGVTGELFF.

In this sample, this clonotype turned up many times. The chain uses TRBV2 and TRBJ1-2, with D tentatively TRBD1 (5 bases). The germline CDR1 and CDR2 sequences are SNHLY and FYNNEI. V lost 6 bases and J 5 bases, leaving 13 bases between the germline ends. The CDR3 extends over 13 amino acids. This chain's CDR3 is CASRTEPQYGYTF. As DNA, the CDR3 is TGTGCCAGCAGGACAGAACCTCAGTATGGCTACACCTTC.

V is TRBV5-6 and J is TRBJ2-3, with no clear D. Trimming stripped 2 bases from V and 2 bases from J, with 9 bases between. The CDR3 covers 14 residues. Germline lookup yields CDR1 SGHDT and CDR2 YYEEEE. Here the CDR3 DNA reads TGTGCCAGCAGCTTCAGATCCCACACAGATACGCAGTATTTT. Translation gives CASSFRSHTDTQYF.

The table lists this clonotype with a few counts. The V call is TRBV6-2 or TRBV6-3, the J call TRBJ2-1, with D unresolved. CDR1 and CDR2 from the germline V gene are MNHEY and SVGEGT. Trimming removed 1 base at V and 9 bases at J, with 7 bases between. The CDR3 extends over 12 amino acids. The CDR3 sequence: CASSYYAGEQFF. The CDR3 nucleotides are TGTGCCAGCAGTTACTATGCTGGTGAGCAGTTCTTC.

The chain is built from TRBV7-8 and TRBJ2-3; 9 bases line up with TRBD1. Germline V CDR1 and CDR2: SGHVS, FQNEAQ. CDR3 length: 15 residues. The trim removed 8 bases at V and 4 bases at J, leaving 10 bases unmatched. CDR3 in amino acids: CASGTRDRGADTQYF. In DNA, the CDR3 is TGTGCCAGCGGCACCCGAGACAGGGGGGCAGATACGCAGTATTTT.

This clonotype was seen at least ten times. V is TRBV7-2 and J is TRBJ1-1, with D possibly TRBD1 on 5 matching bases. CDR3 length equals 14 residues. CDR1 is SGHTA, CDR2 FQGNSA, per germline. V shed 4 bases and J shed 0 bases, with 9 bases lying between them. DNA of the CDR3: TGTGCCAGCAGCTCCGGGACGGTGAACACTGAAGCTTTCTTT. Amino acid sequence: CASSSGTVNTEAFF.

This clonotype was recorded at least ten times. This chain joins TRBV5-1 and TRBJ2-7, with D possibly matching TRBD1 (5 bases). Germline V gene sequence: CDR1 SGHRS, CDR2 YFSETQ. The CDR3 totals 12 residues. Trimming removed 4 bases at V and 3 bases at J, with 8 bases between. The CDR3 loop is CASSPGFYEQYF. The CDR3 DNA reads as TGCGCCAGCAGCCCAGGGTTCTACGAGCAGTACTTC.

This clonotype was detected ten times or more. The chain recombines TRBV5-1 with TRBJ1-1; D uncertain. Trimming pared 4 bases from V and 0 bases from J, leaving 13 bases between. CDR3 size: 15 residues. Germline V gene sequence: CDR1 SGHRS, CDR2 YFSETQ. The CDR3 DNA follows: TGCGCCAGCAGCCTGAGGACGGGGATGAACACTGAAGCTTTCTTT. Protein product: CASSLRTGMNTEAFF.

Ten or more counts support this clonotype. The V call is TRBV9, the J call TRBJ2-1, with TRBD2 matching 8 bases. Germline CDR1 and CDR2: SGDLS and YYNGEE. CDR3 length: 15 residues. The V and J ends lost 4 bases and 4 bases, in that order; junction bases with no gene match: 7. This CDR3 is CASSPSGLEYNEQFF. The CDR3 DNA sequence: TGTGCCAGCAGCCCTAGCGGGTTGGAGTACAATGAGCAGTTCTTC.

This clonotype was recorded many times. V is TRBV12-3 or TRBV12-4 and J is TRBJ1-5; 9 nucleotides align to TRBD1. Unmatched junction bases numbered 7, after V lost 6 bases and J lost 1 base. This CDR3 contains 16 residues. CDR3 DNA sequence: TGTGCCAGCAGCTCGAGGGGACAGGGAAGCAATCAGCCCCAGCATTTT. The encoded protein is CASSSRGQGSNQPQHF.

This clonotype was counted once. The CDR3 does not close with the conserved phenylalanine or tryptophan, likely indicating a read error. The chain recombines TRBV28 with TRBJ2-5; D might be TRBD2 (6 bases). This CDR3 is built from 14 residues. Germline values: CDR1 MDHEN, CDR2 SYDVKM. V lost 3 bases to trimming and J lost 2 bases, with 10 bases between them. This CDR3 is CASSLVGGQETQYC. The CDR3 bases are TGTGCCAGCAGTTTGGTGGGGGGTCAAGAGACCCAGTACTGC.

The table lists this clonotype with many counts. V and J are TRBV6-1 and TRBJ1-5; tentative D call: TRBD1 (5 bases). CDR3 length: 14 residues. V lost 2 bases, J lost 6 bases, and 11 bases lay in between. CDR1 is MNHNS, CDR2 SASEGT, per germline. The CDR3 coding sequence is TGTGCCAGCAGTGAATCTGTGACAGCTCAGCCCCAGCATTTT. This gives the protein CASSESVTAQPQHF.

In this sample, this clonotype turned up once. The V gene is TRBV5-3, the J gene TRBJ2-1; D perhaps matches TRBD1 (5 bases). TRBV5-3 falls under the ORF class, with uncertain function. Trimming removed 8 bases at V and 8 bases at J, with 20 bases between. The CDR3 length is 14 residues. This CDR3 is CASSPFWGSYEQFF. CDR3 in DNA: TGTGCCAGCAGCCCGTTCTGGGGCTCGTATGAGCAGTTCTTC.

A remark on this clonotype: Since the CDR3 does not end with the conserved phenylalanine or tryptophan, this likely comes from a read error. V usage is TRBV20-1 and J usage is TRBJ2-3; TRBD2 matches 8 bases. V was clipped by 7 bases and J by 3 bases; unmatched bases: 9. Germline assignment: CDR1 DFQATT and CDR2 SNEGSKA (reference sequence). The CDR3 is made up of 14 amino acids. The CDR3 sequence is CSVLLAGRTDTQYS. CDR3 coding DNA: TGCAGTGTCCTCTTAGCGGGGCGGACAGATACGCAGTATTCT.

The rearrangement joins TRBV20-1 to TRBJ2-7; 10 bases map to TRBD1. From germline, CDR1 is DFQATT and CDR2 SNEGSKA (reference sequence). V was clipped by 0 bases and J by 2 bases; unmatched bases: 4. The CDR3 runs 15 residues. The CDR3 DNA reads TGCAGTGCTAGAGATACCGGGACAGGGGCCTACGAGCAGTACTTC. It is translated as CSARDTGTGAYEQYF.